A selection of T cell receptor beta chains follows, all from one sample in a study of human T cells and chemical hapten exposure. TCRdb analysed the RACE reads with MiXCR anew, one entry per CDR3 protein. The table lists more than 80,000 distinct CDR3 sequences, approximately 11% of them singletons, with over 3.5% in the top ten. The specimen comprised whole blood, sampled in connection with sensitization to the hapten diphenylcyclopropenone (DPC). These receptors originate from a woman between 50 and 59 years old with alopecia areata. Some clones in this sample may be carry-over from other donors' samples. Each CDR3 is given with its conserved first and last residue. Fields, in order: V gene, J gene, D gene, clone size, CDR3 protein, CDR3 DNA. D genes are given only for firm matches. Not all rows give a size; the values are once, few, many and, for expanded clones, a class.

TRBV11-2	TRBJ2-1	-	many	CASSLEVGTIAQFF	TGTGCCAGCAGCTTAGAGGTAGGGACCATCGCGCAGTTCTTC
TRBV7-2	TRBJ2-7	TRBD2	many	CASSGRTSGRAPYEQYF	TGTGCCAGCAGCGGTAGGACTAGCGGAAGGGCCCCCTACGAGCAGTACTTC
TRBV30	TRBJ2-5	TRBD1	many	CAWRTPGTGGISRETQYF	TGTGCCTGGAGGACCCCCGGGACAGGGGGTATAAGTCGAGAGACCCAGTACTTC
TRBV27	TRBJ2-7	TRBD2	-	CASRIAGGPYEQYF	TGTGCCAGCAGGATAGCGGGAGGGCCGTACGAGCAGTACTTC
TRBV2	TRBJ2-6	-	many	CASSPDGGGANVLTF	TGTGCCAGCAGTCCGGACGGAGGAGGGGCCAACGTCCTGACTTTC
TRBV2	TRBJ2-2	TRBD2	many	CASTPRPGGNTGELFF	TGTGCCAGCACCCCGAGGCCGGGAGGGAACACCGGGGAGCTGTTTTTT
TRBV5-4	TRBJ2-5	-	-	CASSFRTVQETQYF	TGTGCCAGCAGCTTCCGGACCGTCCAAGAGACCCAGTACTTC
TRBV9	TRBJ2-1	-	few	CASSVRPTSYNEQFF	TGTGCCAGCAGCGTACGGCCGACCTCCTACAATGAGCAGTTCTTC
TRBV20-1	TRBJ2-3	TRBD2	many	CSARDRKRGTDTQYF	TGCAGTGCTAGAGATAGGAAGCGGGGGACAGATACGCAGTATTTT
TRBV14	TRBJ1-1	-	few	CASSQDGLPNTEAFF	TGTGCCAGCAGCCAAGATGGCCTCCCGAACACTGAAGCTTTCTTT
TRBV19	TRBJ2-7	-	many	CASRSPGPSYEQYF	TGTGCCAGTAGGAGTCCGGGCCCTTCCTACGAGCAGTACTTC
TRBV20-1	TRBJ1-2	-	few	CSARDQGSGYTF	TGCAGTGCTAGAGATCAGGGGTCTGGCTACACCTTC
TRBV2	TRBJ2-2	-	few	CASKGRINTGELFF	TGTGCCAGCAAGGGTCGGATTAACACCGGGGAGCTGTTTTTT
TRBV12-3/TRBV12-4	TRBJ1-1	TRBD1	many	CASSRGQGVMNTEAFF	TGTGCCAGCAGTCGGGGACAGGGTGTCATGAACACTGAAGCTTTCTTT
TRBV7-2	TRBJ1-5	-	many	CASSLVAGVLNQPQHF	TGTGCCAGCAGCTTAGTAGCAGGCGTCCTCAATCAGCCCCAGCATTTT
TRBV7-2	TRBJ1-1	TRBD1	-	CASSATGTGVPTEAFF	TGTGCCAGCAGCGCGACCGGGACAGGGGTTCCTACTGAAGCTTTCTTT
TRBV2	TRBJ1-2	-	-	CASSDSGSYGYTF	TGTGCCAGCAGTGATTCGGGATCCTATGGCTACACCTTC
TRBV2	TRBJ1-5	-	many	CASRQEPGLNQPQHF	TGTGCCAGCAGGCAAGAGCCCGGACTCAATCAGCCCCAGCATTTT
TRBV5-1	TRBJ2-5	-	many	CASSPGATGRETQYF	TGCGCCAGCAGCCCCGGAGCGACGGGAAGGGAGACCCAGTACTTC
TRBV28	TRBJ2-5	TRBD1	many	CASSSGGEETQYF	TGTGCCAGCAGTTCAGGGGGCGAGGAGACCCAGTACTTC
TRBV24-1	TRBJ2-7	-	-	CATSDSSLSEQYF	TGTGCCACCAGTGATAGCTCTCTTTCGGAGCAGTACTTC
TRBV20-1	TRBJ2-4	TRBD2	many	CSSGLAGPQNIQYF	TGCAGCAGCGGCCTAGCGGGCCCACAAAACATTCAGTACTTC
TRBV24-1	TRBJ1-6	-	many	CATSASISGSPLHF	TGTGCCACCAGTGCGTCCATATCCGGTTCACCCCTCCACTTT
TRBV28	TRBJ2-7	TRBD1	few	CASTPTGYSYEQYF	TGTGCCAGCACCCCGACAGGGTACTCCTACGAGCAGTACTTC
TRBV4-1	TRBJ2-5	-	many	CASSNQETQYF	TGTGCCAGCAGCAACCAAGAGACCCAGTACTTC
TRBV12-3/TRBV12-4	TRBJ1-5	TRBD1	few	CASSFLGTGNQPQHF	TGTGCCAGCAGTTTCCTTGGGACAGGGAATCAGCCCCAGCATTTT
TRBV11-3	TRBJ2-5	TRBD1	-	CASSTDRGETQYF	TGTGCCAGCAGCACGGACAGGGGAGAGACCCAGTACTTC
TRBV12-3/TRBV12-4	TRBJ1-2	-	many	CASSFGTPVPLF	TGTGCCAGCAGTTTTGGGACACCAGTTCCGCTTTTC
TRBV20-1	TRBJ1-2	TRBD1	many	CSAIQGASVTYGYTF	TGCAGTGCCATACAGGGGGCGAGCGTCACCTATGGCTACACCTTC
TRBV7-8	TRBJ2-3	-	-	CASSSPGTQTQYF	TGTGCCAGCAGCTCTCCGGGGACCCAAACGCAGTATTTT
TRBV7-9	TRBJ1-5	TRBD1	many	CASSKQGAFQPQHF	TGTGCCAGCAGCAAACAGGGGGCATTCCAGCCCCAGCATTTT
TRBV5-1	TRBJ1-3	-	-	CASSFSSGNTIYF	TGCGCCAGCAGCTTCAGCTCTGGAAACACCATATATTTT
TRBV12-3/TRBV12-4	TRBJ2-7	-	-	CASSPSGNEQYF	TGTGCCAGCAGCCCCTCCGGCAACGAGCAGTACTTC
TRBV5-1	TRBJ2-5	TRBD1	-	CASSTGDRSLQETQYF	TGCGCCAGCAGCACCGGGGACAGGTCCCTCCAAGAGACCCAGTACTTC
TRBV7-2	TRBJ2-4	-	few	CASTFNTGLQAKNIQYF	TGTGCCAGCACCTTCAATACGGGACTTCAAGCCAAAAACATTCAGTACTTC
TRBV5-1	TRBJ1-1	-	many	CASRRDTEAFF	TGCGCCAGCAGGAGGGACACTGAAGCTTTCTTT
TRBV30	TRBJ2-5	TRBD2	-	CAWSLTSGRASGQETQYF	TGTGCCTGGAGTCTGACTAGCGGGAGGGCCTCGGGGCAAGAGACCCAGTACTTC
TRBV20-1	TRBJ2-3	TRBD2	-	CSAGLSTDTQYF	TGCAGTGCGGGACTAAGCACAGATACGCAGTATTTT
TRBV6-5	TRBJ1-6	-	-	CASSYGAGSPLHF	TGTGCCAGCAGTTATGGGGCGGGATCACCCCTCCACTTT
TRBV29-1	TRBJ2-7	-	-	CSVALRTPNEQYF	TGCAGCGTTGCATTGCGCACCCCTAACGAGCAGTACTTC
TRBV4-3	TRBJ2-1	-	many	CASSQGLSNEQFF	TGCGCCAGCAGCCAAGGACTCTCGAATGAGCAGTTCTTC
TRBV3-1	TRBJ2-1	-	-	CASSQIGGSYNEQFF	TGTGCCAGCAGCCAAATAGGGGGCTCCTACAATGAGCAGTTCTTC
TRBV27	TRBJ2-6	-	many	CASRVTGANVLTF	TGTGCCAGCAGGGTAACCGGGGCCAACGTCCTGACTTTC
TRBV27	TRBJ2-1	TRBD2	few	CASSLFVAGPYNEQFF	TGTGCCAGCAGTTTATTTGTAGCGGGCCCATACAATGAGCAGTTCTTC
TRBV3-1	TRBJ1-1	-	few	CASSQDGSTEAFF	TGTGCCAGCAGCCAAGACGGGTCGACTGAAGCTTTCTTT
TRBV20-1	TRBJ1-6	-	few	CSARWGFNSPLHF	TGCAGTGCTAGATGGGGGTTTAATTCACCCCTCCACTTT
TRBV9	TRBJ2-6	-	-	CASSVGPRPGTGANVLTF	TGTGCCAGCAGCGTAGGTCCCCGTCCAGGGACTGGGGCCAACGTCCTGACTTTC
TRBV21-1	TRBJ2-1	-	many	CASSKGSGGRASNEQFF	TGTGCCAGCAGCAAAGGTAGTGGCGGGAGGGCCTCCAATGAGCAGTTCTTC
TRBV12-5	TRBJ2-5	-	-	CASGLGQLGAETQYF	TGTGCTAGTGGTTTGGGACAACTGGGGGCAGAGACCCAGTACTTC
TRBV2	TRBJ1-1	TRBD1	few	CASSEQGTGFSTEAFF	TGTGCCAGCAGTGAACAAGGGACAGGGTTTAGCACTGAAGCTTTCTTT
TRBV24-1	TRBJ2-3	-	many	CATSSVDTQYF	TGTGCCACCAGTTCAGTCGATACGCAGTATTTT
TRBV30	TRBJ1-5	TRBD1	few	CACTRRGTGGNQPQHF	TGTGCCTGTACCAGGCGGGGGACAGGGGGCAATCAGCCCCAGCATTTT
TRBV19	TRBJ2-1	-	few	CASARAAGYNEQFF	TGTGCCAGCGCAAGAGCGGCAGGATACAATGAGCAGTTCTTC